This T cell receptor beta chain comes out of a study of cytomegalovirus exposure and HLA in healthy donors. V lost 5 bases, J lost 2 bases, and 13 bases lay in between. The CDR3 consists of 15 residues. Germline-derived CDR1 and CDR2 are MNHNS and SASEGT. Amplification used 60 Vbeta primers and 13 Jbeta primers. Some clones are missing from TCRdb's copy, which holds only in-frame ones; the method was immunoSEQ multiplex PCR. The data hold about 130,000 clones, with roughly 70% observed a single time. Findings of the study overall: About 87% or about 30% of the time was how often most TCR beta V segments were productive, according to an earlier analysis. For most TCR sequences rarity was the rule, although some public TCRs occurred in many donors. Clonal expansion, a later analysis showed, was greater in HLA-associated TCR beta chains than in equally common others.

Details on this clone: Its antigen is as yet unknown.

Unrecorded immune exposures were likely, despite nominal health at sampling. Material: PBMCs. The chain employs TRBV6-1 and TRBJ2-4; weak D call: TRBD1 (5 bases). The receptor comes from a man aged 18 to 35 in good health and CMV-seropositive. Written as DNA, the CDR3 is TGTGCCAGCAGTCTACAGGAGATCCCCAAAAACATTCAGTACTTC. As protein: CASSLQEIPKNIQYF.